The 27 T cell receptor beta chains presented below share a single source sample, sequenced in a study of Ad26.COV2.S vaccination and SARS-CoV-2 variants. Assay: immunoSEQ multiplex PCR; the TCRdb copy retains only in-frame clones and omits some. The sample has roughly 330,000 clones, under 90% seen once. Treatment given: roughly 19 received Ad26.COV2.S at low or high dose, single or two shots; several received placebo; per-sample allocation not given. It was on day 63 after the first vaccine or placebo injection that samples were taken. The source was peripheral blood, collected in a trial of Ad26.COV2.S vaccine versus placebo. The receptors derive from a person between 18 and 65 years old who received the Ad26.COV2.S COVID-19 vaccine or a placebo.

V is TRBV4-3 and J is TRBJ1-2, with D maybe TRBD1 (5 bases). This CDR3 spans 16 amino acids. Trimming left V 0 bases short and J 4 bases short, with 15 bases between. Germline V lookup: CDR1 LGHNA, CDR2 YSLEER. The CDR3 DNA is TGCGCCAGCAGCCAAGATGGGGCAGGGATGGCCTATGGCTACACCTTC. Amino acid sequence: CASSQDGAGMAYGYTF.

The gene calls are TRBV14 and TRBJ1-5; maybe TRBD1 (6 bases). Deletions cut 1 base from V and 13 bases from J, with 8 bases between. The CDR3 runs 11 residues. From germline, CDR1 is SGHDN and CDR2 FVKESK. As DNA, the CDR3 is TGTGCCAGCAGCCAAGGGGGGCCTCAGCATTTT. Residues: CASSQGGPQHF.

This clone was counted between two and nine times. The V and J genes are TRBV4-1 and TRBJ1-1; D is unresolved. The ends were cut back, 6 bases at V and 0 bases at J, with 11 bases in the middle. The CDR3 extends over 14 amino acids. Germline lookup yields CDR1 MGHRA and CDR2 YSYEKL. The CDR3 DNA reads TGCGCCAGCAGGCGGGCCCCTATGAACACTGAAGCTTTCTTT. It yields the protein CASRRAPMNTEAFF.

The chain uses TRBV7-2 and TRBJ2-3; 8 positions match TRBD2. This CDR3 is 16 amino acids long. V dropped 0 bases and J dropped 5; count of bases not matched to a gene: 7. The germline V gene has CDR1 SGHTA and CDR2 FQGNSA. For the CDR3, the DNA is TGTGCCAGCAGCTTAGCGGGGGGACTAGTCGGAGATACGCAGTATTTT. Protein product: CASSLAGGLVGDTQYF.

This chain uses TRBV7-2 with TRBJ2-5, with 7 bases lining up with TRBD2. In germline, CDR1 is SGHTA, CDR2 FQGNSA. This CDR3 spans 16 amino acids. Trimming at V came to 6 bases and at J to 4 bases, leaving 14 bases not matched to a gene. The CDR3 DNA sequence: TGTGCCAGCAGTTCCTATGGGGCTAGCGGAGGAGAGACCCAGTACTTC. Translating gives CASSSYGASGGETQYF.

This rearrangement joins TRBV11-3 to TRBJ1-6, with D hard to call. The germline gives CDR1 SGHNT, CDR2 YENEEA. V shed 4 bases and J shed 4 bases, with 11 bases lying between them. The CDR3 has 15 amino acids. This chain's CDR3 is CASSSETGYNSPLHF. The CDR3 nucleotides are TGTGCCAGCAGCTCTGAGACGGGATATAATTCACCCCTCCACTTT.

The chain recombines TRBV18 with TRBJ1-2; 10 bases map to TRBD1. This CDR3 has 13 amino acids. With 6 bases clipped from V and 7 bases from J, the junction kept 5 bases outside the gene matches. Germline V gene lookup returns CDR1 KGHSH and CDR2 LQKENI. CDR3 protein: CASSGTGAGGYTF. Here the CDR3 DNA reads TGTGCCAGCTCTGGGACAGGGGCAGGTGGCTACACCTTC.

This chain connects TRBV18 to TRBJ1-2; D is possibly TRBD1 (6 bases). Trimming cost V 3 bases and J 1 base, with 12 bases left between them. The CDR3 contains 15 residues. The V gene's germline CDR1 is KGHSH and CDR2 LQKENI. The chain's CDR3 is CASSPSGVLNYGYTF. CDR3 sequence (DNA): TGTGCCAGCTCACCTTCAGGGGTACTTAACTATGGCTACACCTTC.

CDR3 coding DNA: TGTGCCGGTCTAAGGCTTTCCTCTGGAAACACCATATATTTT. Encoded protein: CAGLRLSSGNTIYF. The rearrangement joins TRBV7-9 to TRBJ1-3; no clear D gene. The CDR3 is 14 residues long. From germline, CDR1 is SEHNR and CDR2 FQNEAQ (reference sequence). V was pared by 11 bases and J by 0 bases, with 14 bases between.

This clone was observed a few times. The chain joins TRBV7-2 to TRBJ1-1; a possible D gene is TRBD1 (5 bases). In germline, CDR1 is SGHTA, CDR2 FQGNSA. The CDR3 is made up of 16 amino acids. V was pared by 1 base and J by 0 bases, with 12 bases between. The chain's CDR3 is CASSLGWAGMNTEAFF. The CDR3 DNA reads as TGTGCCAGCAGCTTAGGGTGGGCAGGGATGAACACTGAAGCTTTCTTT. The whole variable domain, remainder taken from reference TRBV7-2 and TRBJ1-1, is GAGVSQSPSNKVTEKGKDVELRCDPISGHTALYWYRQSLGQGLEFLIYFQGNSAPDKSGLPSDRFSAERTGGSVSTLTIQRTQQEDSAVYLCASSLGWAGMNTEAFFGQGTRLTVV.

The rearrangement links TRBV28 to TRBJ2-3; TRBD2 is a possible D gene (7 bases). The CDR3 covers 13 residues. CDR1 is MDHEN, CDR2 SYDVKM, per germline. Trimming pared 8 bases from V and 4 bases from J, leaving 13 bases between. The CDR3 reads CASEGGLPDTQYF. CDR3 coding DNA: TGTGCCAGCGAGGGGGGGCTCCCAGATACGCAGTATTTT.

The gene calls are TRBV27 and TRBJ2-2, with D possibly TRBD2 on 5 matching bases. Germline V gene data show CDR1 as MNHEY and CDR2 as SMNVEV (reference sequence). V lost 2 bases, J lost 5 bases, and 9 bases lay in between. This CDR3 is 14 amino acids long. The CDR3 protein is CASSLLSGTGELFF. Here the CDR3 DNA reads TGTGCCAGCAGTTTACTGTCGGGGACCGGGGAGCTGTTTTTT.

V is TRBV7-8 and J is TRBJ2-2; TRBD2 aligns across 7 bases. Germline V gene sequence: CDR1 SGHVS, CDR2 FQNEAQ. The junction had 10 bases not matched to a gene; V was cut back by 5 bases and J by 4 bases. CDR3 length: 16 amino acids. CDR3 DNA sequence: TGTGCCAGCAGCACCCGACTAGCCGATGCCACCGGGGAGCTGTTTTTT. This translates into CASSTRLADATGELFF.

This sequence joins TRBV13 and TRBJ1-1; no clear D gene. In germline, CDR1 is PRHDT, CDR2 FYEKMQ (reference sequence). The CDR3 is made up of 14 amino acids. The V gene lost 3 bases and the J gene lost 6 bases, with 14 bases spanning the gap. CDR3 protein: CASSLAGYAAEAFF. The CDR3 nucleotides are TGTGCCAGCAGCTTGGCCGGGTACGCGGCTGAAGCTTTCTTT.

V and J are TRBV9 and TRBJ2-2; D unresolved. Trimming took off 4 bases at V and 0 bases at J, with 10 bases between the two ends. This CDR3 spans 15 amino acids. CDR1 and CDR2 (germline): SGDLS, YYNGEE. This chain's CDR3 is CASSQSDPNTGELFF. The DNA of the CDR3 is TGTGCCAGCAGCCAGAGTGACCCGAACACCGGGGAGCTGTTTTTT. Together with reference TRBV9 and TRBJ2-2, the CDR3 gives the full variable domain: DSGVTQTPKHLITATGQRVTLRCSPRSGDLSVYWYQQSLDQGLQFLIQYYNGEERAKGNILERFSAQQFPDLHSELNLSSLELGDSALYFCASSQSDPNTGELFFGEGSRLTVL.

The rearrangement links TRBV21-1 to TRBJ1-2. TRBV21-1 is shown as a pseudogene. There are 15 residues in the CDR3. The CDR3 DNA follows: TGTGCCAGCAGCAACATGACGGCGCTGCACTATGGCTACACCTTC. This translates into CASSNMTALHYGYTF.

Of note for this clone: Other DNA sequences from this sample encode an identical CDR3 as well. The CDR3 here is CATSRDQGYGYTF. The CDR3 nucleotides read TGTGCCACCAGCAGAGATCAAGGCTATGGCTACACCTTC. The chain employs TRBV15 and TRBJ1-2; no firm D call. Germline CDR1 reads LNHNV; CDR2 reads YYDKDF (reference sequence). The CDR3 sequence is 13 residues long. Between the trimmed V and J ends, which lost 0 bases and 4 bases, there was a span of 6 bases.

The chain combines TRBV28 with TRBJ1-3; D ambiguous. The CDR3 runs to 15 residues. Germline V lookup: CDR1 MDHEN, CDR2 SYDVKM. V shed 2 bases and J shed 0 bases, with 8 bases lying between them. The CDR3 loop reads CASSLNTLSGNTIYF. The CDR3, as DNA: TGTGCCAGCAGTTTAAACACCCTCTCTGGAAACACCATATATTTT.

The chain uses TRBV7-9 and TRBJ1-2, with D maybe TRBD1 (6 bases). The CDR3 covers 18 residues. CDR1 is SEHNR and CDR2 is FQNEAQ in the germline V gene (reference sequence). The V gene lost 5 bases and the J gene lost 0 bases, with 22 bases spanning the gap. CDR3 sequence: CASSPKWDTPSTNYGYTF. In nucleotides, the CDR3 is TGTGCCAGCAGCCCTAAGTGGGACACGCCATCCACTAACTATGGCTACACCTTC.

The chain employs TRBV2 and TRBJ1-2; TRBD1 aligns across 7 bases. This CDR3 has 18 residues. The germline V gene encodes CDR1 SNHLY and CDR2 FYNNEI. The V and J ends lost 0 bases and 5 bases, in that order; junction bases with no gene match: 15. The chain's CDR3 is CASSEAGQGERIGYGYTF. CDR3 coding DNA: TGTGCCAGCAGTGAAGCTGGGCAGGGGGAAAGGATAGGGTATGGCTACACCTTC.

The rearrangement uses TRBV7-9 and TRBJ2-1; a weak D match, TRBD1 (6 bases). The CDR3 has 15 residues. The germline V gene has CDR1 SEHNR and CDR2 FQNEAQ (reference sequence). Trimming removed 3 bases from V and 5 bases from J, with 14 bases in between. Written as DNA, the CDR3 is TGTGCCAGCAGCTTCCCCAGGGGTAGGGACAATGAGCAGTTCTTC. This gives the protein CASSFPRGRDNEQFF.

The chain links TRBV2 to TRBJ1-1; 8 nucleotides line up with TRBD1. The CDR3 is 15 amino acids. Germline V gene data show CDR1 as SNHLY and CDR2 as FYNNEI. Unmatched junction bases numbered 6, after V lost 5 bases and J lost 1 base. CDR3 region: CASSSKGTGNTEAFF. DNA for the CDR3: TGTGCCAGCAGTAGCAAGGGGACAGGGAACACTGAAGCTTTCTTT.

The chain combines TRBV7-2 with TRBJ2-1; 7 positions match TRBD1. Germline trimming cut 10 bases from V and 0 bases from J; bases unmatched to any gene: 3. The CDR3 loop spans 13 amino acids. Germline-derived CDR1 and CDR2 are SGHTA and FQGNSA. CDR3 coding DNA: TGTGCCACCCGGGACAGCTCCTACAATGAGCAGTTCTTC. Its protein product is CATRDSSYNEQFF.

The CDR3: CASSQDGGRGAIEQYF. CDR3 coding DNA: TGTGCCAGCAGCCAAGATGGGGGTAGGGGGGCTATAGAGCAGTACTTC. V usage is TRBV3-1 (or the pseudogene TRBV3-2) and J usage is TRBJ2-7, with D perhaps assigned TRBD1 or TRBD2 (6 bases each). Germline CDR1 reads LGHDT; CDR2 reads YNNKEL (reference sequence). V lost 0 bases to trimming and J lost 7 bases, with 19 bases between them. The CDR3 length is 16 residues.

J is TRBJ2-3 and V is TRBV19, with TRBD2 identical over 9 bases. V lost 3 bases, J lost 2 bases, and 6 bases stayed unmatched. CDR1 is LNHDA and CDR2 is SQIVND in the germline V gene (reference sequence). The CDR3 spans 16 residues. The CDR3 loop is CASSIGGGAPTDTQYF. In DNA, the CDR3 is TGTGCCAGTAGTATTGGCGGGGGGGCCCCCACAGATACGCAGTATTTT. The variable domain in full, completed from reference TRBV19 and TRBJ2-3, reads DGGITQSPKYLFRKEGQNVTLSCEQNLNHDAMYWYRQDPGQGLRLIYYSQIVNDFQKGDIAEGYSVSREKKESFPLTVTSAQKNPTAFYLCASSIGGGAPTDTQYFGPGTRLTVL.

J is TRBJ1-6 and V is TRBV7-6, with D tentatively TRBD1 (5 bases). CDR1 SGHVS and CDR2 FNYEAQ come from the germline V gene. Trimming removed 5 bases from V and 8 bases from J, with 7 bases in between. This CDR3 comprises 12 residues. The chain's CDR3 is CASSKGYSPLHF. In nucleotides, the CDR3 is TGTGCCAGCAGCAAGGGGTATTCACCCCTCCACTTT.

V is TRBV11-3 and J is TRBJ2-7; TRBD2 matches at 14 bases. The CDR3 has 16 residues. V gave up 4 bases and J gave up 4 bases; unmatched junction bases: 6. Germline lookup yields CDR1 SGHNT and CDR2 YENEEA. The CDR3 DNA sequence: TGTGCCAGCAGCTCAACCGGGACTAGCGGGAGTTACGAGCAGTACGTC. Protein sequence: CASSSTGTSGSYEQYV.